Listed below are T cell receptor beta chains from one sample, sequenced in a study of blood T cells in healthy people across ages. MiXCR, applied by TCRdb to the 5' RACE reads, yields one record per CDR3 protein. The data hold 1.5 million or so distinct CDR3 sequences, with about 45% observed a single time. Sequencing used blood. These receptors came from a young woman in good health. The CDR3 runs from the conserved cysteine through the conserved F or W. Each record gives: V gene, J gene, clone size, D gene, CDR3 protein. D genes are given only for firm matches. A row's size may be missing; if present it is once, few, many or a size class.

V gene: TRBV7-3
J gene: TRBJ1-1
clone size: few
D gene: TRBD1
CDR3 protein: CASSLAGTGKGTEAFF

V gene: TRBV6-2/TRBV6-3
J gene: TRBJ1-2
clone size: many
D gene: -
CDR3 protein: CASNRDAVGYGYTF

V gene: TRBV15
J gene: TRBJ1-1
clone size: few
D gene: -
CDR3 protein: CATSRERWEAFF

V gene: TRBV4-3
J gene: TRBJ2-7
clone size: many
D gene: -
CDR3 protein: CASSPYRSYEQYF

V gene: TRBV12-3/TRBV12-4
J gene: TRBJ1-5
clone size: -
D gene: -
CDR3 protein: CACSLTRQPQHF

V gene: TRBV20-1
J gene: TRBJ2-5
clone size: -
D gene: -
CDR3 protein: CSATFRGPGETQYF

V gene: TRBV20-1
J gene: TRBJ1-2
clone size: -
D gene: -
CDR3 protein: CSARVRTGYGYTF

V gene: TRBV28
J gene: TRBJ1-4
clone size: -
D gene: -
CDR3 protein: CASTTTNEKLFF

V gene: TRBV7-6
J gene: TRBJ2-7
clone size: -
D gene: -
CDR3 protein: CASSLERSGVPYEQYF

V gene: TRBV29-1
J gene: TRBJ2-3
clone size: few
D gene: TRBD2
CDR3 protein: CSSGTSGGPDTQYF

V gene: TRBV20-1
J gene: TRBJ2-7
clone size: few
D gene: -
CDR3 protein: CSASLDNYEQYF

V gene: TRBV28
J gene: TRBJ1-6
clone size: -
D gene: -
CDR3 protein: CASNPDESSYNSPLHF

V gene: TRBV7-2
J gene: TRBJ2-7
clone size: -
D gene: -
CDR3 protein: CASSLRDDYYEQYF

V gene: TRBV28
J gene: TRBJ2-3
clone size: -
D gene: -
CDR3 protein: CASSSRDFDTQYF

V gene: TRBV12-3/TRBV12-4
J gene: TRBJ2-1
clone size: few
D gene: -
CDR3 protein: CASSLDRGVGQFF

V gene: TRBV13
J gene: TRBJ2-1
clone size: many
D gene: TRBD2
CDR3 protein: CASSLVGLAGNEQFF

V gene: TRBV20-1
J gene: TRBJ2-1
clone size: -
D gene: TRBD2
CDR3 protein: CSARGLAGTYNEQFF

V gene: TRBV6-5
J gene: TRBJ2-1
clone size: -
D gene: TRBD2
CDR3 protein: CASSPSSGGAGDEQFF

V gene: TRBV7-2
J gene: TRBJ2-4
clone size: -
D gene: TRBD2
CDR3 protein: CASSSDSGVRNIQYF

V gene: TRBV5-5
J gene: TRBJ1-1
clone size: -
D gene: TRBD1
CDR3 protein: CASSSNRGLMVNTEAFF

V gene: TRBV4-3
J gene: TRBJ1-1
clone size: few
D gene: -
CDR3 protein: CASSQEGGATEAFF

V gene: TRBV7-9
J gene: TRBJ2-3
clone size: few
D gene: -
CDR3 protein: CASSPRTASVSVAQYF

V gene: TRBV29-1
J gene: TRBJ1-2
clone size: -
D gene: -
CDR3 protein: CSVEVGPYGYTF

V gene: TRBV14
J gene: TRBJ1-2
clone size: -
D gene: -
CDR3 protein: CASSQTGHLYYGYTF

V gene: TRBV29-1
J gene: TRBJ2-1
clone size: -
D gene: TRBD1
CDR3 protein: CSVVRTGVYNEQFF

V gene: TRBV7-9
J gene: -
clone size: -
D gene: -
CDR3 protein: CASSLEAFYYEQYF

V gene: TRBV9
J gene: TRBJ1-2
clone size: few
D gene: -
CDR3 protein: CASSVATRGSYGYTF

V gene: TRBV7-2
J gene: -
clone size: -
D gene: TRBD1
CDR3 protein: CASSLGQGTEQYF

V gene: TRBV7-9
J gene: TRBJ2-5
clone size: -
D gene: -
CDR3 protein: CASSSMTFVSETQYF

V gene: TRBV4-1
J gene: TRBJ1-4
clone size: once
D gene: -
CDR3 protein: CASSQLRGGEKLFF

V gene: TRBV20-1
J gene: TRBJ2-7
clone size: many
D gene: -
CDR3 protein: CSASGIDPYEQYF

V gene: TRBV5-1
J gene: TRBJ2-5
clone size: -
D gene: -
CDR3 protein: CATAPSLYQETRYF

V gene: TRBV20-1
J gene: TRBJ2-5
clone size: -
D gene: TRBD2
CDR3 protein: CSAPRGGSQETQYF

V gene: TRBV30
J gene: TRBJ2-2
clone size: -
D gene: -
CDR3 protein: CAWSGGGQITGELFF

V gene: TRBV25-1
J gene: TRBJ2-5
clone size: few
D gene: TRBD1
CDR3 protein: CASSAWITGAWEQYF